This TCR beta chain stems from a study of blood T cell repertoires in COVID-19. Looking at the study overall: The United States, Italy and Spain were the sources of the acute and convalescent COVID-19 samples. The cDNA or gDNA used as material had been derived from T cells, B-cell-depleted T cells, or PBMCs.

After removal of 3 bases from V and 7 bases from J, the junction contained 1 base not matched to a gene. CDR1 SSHAT and CDR2 FNYEAQ come from the germline V gene (reference sequence). This CDR3 region has 14 residues. Sequencing used immunoSEQ multiplex PCR; TCRdb keeps in-frame clones, though not all of them. Among about 340,000 clones listed, about 86% were seen once. This TCR came from a woman aged 60-70 years with COVID-19, enrolled during active disease. V and J are TRBV7-7 and TRBJ1-6; 9 positions match TRBD1. Sequencing input: peripheral blood. The CDR3 spells CASSFGTGNSPLHF. CDR3 bases: TGTGCCAGCAGCTTCGGGACAGGGAATTCACCCCTCCACTTT. The full variable domain, its missing parts supplied by reference TRBV7-7 and TRBJ1-6, is GAGVSQSPRYKVTKRGQDVTLRCDPISSHATLYWYQQALGQGPEFLTYFNYEAQPDKSGLPSDRFSAERPEGSISTLTIQRTEQRDSAMYRCASSFGTGNSPLHFGNGTRLTVT.